This T cell receptor (beta chain) was identified in a study of blood T cell repertoires in COVID-19. J gave up 4 bases and V 4 bases, and 8 bases lay outside the gene matches. CDR1 KGHSY and CDR2 FQNENV come from the germline V gene. The CDR3 is 15 amino acids. Profiled with immunoSEQ multiplex PCR; TCRdb holds only in-frame clones, not every one. The sample lists a few hundred thousand clones; about 80% were seen once. The source of this sequence is a man between 40 and 49 years old who had recovered from COVID-19. The source material was PBMCs or T cells enriched from blood (not recorded which). The chain carries TRBV16 and TRBJ1-1; TRBD1 matches at 8 bases. The CDR3 bases are TGTGCCAGCAGCCCCTCCGGGACAGGCGGCACTGAAGCTTTCTTT. Protein sequence: CASSPSGTGGTEAFF.